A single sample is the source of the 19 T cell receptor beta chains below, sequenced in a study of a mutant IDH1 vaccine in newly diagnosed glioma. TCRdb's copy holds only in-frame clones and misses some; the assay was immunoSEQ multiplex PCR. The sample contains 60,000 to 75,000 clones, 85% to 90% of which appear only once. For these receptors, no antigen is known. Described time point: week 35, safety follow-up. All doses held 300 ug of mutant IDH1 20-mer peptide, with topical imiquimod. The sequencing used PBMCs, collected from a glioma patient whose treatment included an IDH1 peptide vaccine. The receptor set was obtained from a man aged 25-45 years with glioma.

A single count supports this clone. CDR3 nucleotide sequence: TGTGCCAGCAGCGAATTCATCGGGACAAACACCTACGAGCAGTACTTC. Protein: CASSEFIGTNTYEQYF. V usage is TRBV2 and J usage is TRBJ2-7; tentatively, D is TRBD1 (6 bases). The CDR3 has 16 residues. The germline V gene has CDR1 SNHLY and CDR2 FYNNEI. Deletions cut 6 bases from V and 2 bases from J, with 20 bases between.

The CDR3 spells CASAKTGREKLFF. The CDR3 DNA sequence: TGTGCCAGCGCGAAGACAGGGCGCGAAAAACTGTTTTTT. The genes are TRBV27 and TRBJ1-4; 7 nucleotides agree with TRBD1. The CDR3 covers 13 residues. The ends lost 8 bases at V and 8 bases at J; junction bases unmatched: 8. The germline V gene has CDR1 MNHEY and CDR2 SMNVEV (reference sequence).

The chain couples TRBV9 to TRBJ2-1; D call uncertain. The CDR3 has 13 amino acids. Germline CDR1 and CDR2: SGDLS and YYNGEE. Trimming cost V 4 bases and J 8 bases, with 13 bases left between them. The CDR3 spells CASSLKRIDEQFF. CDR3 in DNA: TGTGCCAGCAGCTTAAAGAGGATCGATGAGCAGTTCTTC.

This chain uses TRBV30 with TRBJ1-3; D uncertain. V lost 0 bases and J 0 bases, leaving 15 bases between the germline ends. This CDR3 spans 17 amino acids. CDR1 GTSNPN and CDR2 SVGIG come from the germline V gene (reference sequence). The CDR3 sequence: CAWSVLSGGSSGNTIYF. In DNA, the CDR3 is TGTGCCTGGAGTGTACTAAGTGGAGGGAGCTCTGGAAACACCATATATTTT.

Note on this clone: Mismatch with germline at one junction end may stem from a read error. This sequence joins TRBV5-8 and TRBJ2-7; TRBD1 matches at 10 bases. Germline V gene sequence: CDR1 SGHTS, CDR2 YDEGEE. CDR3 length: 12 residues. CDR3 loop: CRGGQGSYEQYF. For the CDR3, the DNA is TGCCGGGGGGGACAGGGGTCCTACGAGCAGTACTTC.

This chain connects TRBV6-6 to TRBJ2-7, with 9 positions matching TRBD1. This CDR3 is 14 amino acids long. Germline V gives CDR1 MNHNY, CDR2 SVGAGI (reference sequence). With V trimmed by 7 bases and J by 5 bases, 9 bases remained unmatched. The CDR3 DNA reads TGTGCCAGCACCGAGGACAGGGGACGGGACGAGCAGTACTTC. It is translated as CASTEDRGRDEQYF.

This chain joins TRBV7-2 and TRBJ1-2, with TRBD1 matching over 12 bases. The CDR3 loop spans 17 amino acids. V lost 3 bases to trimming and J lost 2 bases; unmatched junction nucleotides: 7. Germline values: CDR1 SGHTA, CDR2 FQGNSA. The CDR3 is CASSFPGTGGGNYGYTF. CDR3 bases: TGTGCCAGCAGCTTCCCCGGGACAGGGGGCGGAAACTATGGCTACACCTTC.

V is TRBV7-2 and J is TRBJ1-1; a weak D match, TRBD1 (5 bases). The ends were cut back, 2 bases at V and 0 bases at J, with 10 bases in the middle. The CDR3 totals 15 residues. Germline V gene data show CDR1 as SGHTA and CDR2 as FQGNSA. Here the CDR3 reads CASSLRAGMNTEAFF. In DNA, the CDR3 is TGTGCCAGCAGCTTAAGGGCAGGGATGAACACTGAAGCTTTCTTT.

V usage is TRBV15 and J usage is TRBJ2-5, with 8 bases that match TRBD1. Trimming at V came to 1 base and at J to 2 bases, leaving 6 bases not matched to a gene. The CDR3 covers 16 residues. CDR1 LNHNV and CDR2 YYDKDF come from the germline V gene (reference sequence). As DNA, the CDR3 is TGTGCCACCAGCAGAGCGCTAGGACAGGGTCAAGAGACCCAGTACTTC. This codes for CATSRALGQGQETQYF.

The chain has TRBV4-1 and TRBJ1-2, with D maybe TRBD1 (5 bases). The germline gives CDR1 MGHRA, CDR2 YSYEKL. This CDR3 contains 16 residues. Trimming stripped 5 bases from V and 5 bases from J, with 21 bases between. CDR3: CASSSIGWGGIYGYTF. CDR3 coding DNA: TGCGCCAGCAGCAGCATCGGGTGGGGCGGTATATATGGCTACACCTTC.

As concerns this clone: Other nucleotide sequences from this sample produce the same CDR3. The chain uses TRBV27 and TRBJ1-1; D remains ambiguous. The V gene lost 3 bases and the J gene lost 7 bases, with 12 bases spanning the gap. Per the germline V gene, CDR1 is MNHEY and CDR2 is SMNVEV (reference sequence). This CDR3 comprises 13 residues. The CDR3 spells CASSFSETNEAFF. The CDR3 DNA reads TGTGCCAGCAGTTTCTCAGAAACGAATGAAGCTTTCTTT.

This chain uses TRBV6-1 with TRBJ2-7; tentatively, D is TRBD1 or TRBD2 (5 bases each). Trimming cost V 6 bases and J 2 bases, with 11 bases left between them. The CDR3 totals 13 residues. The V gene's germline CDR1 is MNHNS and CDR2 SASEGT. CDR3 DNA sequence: TGTGCCAGCAGCCGGGACCCCACCTACGAGCAGTACTTC. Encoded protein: CASSRDPTYEQYF.

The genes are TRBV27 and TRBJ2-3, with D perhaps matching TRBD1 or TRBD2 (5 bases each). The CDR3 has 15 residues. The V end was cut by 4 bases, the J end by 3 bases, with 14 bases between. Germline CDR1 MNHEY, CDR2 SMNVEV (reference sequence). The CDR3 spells CASSSRDLGTDTQYF. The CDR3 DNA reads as TGTGCCAGCAGTTCAAGGGACCTGGGGACAGATACGCAGTATTTT.

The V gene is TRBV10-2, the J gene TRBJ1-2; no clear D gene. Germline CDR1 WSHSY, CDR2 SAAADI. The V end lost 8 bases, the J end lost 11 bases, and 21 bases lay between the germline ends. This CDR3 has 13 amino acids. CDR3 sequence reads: CASVPREADLYTF. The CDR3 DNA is TGCGCCAGCGTCCCGAGGGAGGCAGATCTTTACACCTTC.

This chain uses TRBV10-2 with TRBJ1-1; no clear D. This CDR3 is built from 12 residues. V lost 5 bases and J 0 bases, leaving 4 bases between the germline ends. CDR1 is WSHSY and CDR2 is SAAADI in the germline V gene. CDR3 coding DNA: TGCGCCAGCAGTCGGGTGAACACTGAAGCTTTCTTT. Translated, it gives CASSRVNTEAFF.

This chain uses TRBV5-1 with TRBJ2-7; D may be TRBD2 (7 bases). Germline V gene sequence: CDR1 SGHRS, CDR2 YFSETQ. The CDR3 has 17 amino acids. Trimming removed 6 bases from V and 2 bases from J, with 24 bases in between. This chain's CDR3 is CASNAAGALKLPYEQYF. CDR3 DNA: TGCGCCAGCAATGCTGCGGGGGCCCTGAAATTGCCCTACGAGCAGTACTTC.

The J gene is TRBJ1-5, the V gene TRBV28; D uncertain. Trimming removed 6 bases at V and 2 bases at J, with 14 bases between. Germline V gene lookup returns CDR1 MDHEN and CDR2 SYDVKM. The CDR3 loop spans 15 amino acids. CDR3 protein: CASSRRVGGNQPQHF. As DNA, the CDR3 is TGTGCCAGCAGCCGCCGCGTGGGCGGCAATCAGCCCCAGCATTTT.

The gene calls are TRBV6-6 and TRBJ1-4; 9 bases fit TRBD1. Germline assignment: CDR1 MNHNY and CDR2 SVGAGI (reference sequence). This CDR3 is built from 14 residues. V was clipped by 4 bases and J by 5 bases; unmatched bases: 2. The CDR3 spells CASSSGTGNEKLFF. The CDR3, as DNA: TGTGCCAGCAGTTCCGGGACAGGGAATGAAAAACTGTTTTTT.

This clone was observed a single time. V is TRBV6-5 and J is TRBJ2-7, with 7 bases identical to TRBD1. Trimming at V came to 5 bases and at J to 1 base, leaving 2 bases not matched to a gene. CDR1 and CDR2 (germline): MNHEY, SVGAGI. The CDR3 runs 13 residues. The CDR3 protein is CASSPGQSYEQYF. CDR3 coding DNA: TGTGCCAGCAGTCCGGGACAGTCCTACGAGCAGTACTTC.